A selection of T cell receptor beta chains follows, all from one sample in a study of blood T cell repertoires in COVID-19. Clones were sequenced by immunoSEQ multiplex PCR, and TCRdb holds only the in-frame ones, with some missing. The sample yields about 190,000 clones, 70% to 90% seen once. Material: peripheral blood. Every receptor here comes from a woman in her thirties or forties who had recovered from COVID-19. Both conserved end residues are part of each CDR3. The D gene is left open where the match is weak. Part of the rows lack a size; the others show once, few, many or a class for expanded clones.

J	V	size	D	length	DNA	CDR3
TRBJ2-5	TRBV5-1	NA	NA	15	TGCGCCAGCAGCCCCGGAAACAACAGGGAAGAGACCCAGTACTTC	CASSPGNNREETQYF
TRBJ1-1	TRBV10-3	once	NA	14	TGTGCCATCAGTGGGGACTGGCAGAACACTGAAGCTTTCTTT	CAISGDWQNTEAFF
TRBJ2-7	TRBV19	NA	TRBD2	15	TGTGCCAGTAGTGCGACTAGCGCCTATTCCTACGAGCAGTACTTC	CASSATSAYSYEQYF
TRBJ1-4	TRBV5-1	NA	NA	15	TGCGCCAGCAGCTTTCTTCCGGGGACTAATGAAAAACTGTTTTTT	CASSFLPGTNEKLFF
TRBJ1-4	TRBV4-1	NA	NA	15	TGCGCCAGCAGCCAAGGTACCTCATTTGCGGAAAAACTGTTTTTT	CASSQGTSFAEKLFF
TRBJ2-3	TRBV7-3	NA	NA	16	TGTGCCAGCAGCTTAATAGGCGGGGTGCCCACAGATACGCAGTATTTT	CASSLIGGVPTDTQYF
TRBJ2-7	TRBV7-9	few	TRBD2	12	TGTGCCAGCGCTAGCGGGGACCCTGGGCAGTACTTC	CASASGDPGQYF
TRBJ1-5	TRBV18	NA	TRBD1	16	TGTGCCAGCTCACCACCGGGGGACAGGCCGAATCAGCCCCAGCATTTT	CASSPPGDRPNQPQHF
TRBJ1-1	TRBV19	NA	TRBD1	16	TGTGCCAGTAGTAACGCAGGGGGCTTGGGTGGCACTGAAGCTTTCTTT	CASSNAGGLGGTEAFF
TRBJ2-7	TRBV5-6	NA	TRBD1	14	TGTGCCAGCAGCTCCGGGACAGCCTCCTACGAGCAGTACTTC	CASSSGTASYEQYF
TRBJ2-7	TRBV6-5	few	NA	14	TGTGCCAGCAGTTCCCTCCGGACTACCTACGAGCAGTACTTC	CASSSLRTTYEQYF
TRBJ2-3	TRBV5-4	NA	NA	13	TGTGCCAGCAGTTCCCAAAGCACAGATACGCAGTATTTT	CASSSQSTDTQYF
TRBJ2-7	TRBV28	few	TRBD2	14	TGTGCCAGCAGCAGGTTTATAGCGGGAACCGAGCAGTACTTC	CASSRFIAGTEQYF
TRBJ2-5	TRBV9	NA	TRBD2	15	TGTGCCAGTTGTCGGACTAGCGGGAGCCAAGAGACCCAGTACTTC	CASCRTSGSQETQYF
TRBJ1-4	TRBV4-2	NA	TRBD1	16	TGTGCCAGCAGCCAGGACAGGGGGCTCACTAATGAAAAACTGTTTTTT	CASSQDRGLTNEKLFF
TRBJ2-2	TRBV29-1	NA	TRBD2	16	TGCAGCGTTGTAGGGCTAGCGGGAGGATTAACCGGGGAGCTGTTTTTT	CSVVGLAGGLTGELFF
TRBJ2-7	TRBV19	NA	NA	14	TGTGCCAGTAGTCAAACGGGTGCGGGATACGAGCAGTACTTC	CASSQTGAGYEQYF
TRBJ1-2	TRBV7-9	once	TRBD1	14	TGTGCCAGCACCGAAACCGGGACAGAAAATGGCTACACCTTC	CASTETGTENGYTF
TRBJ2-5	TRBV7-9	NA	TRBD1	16	TGTGCCAGCAGCTCGACCGGGACAGGGGGCAAGGAGACCCAGTACTTC	CASSSTGTGGKETQYF
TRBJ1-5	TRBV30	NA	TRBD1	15	TGTGCCTGGAGCTGGGGACAGGGCAACAATCAGCCCCAGCATTTT	CAWSWGQGNNQPQHF
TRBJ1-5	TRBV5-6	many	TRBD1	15	TGTGCCAGCAGCTTGGGGACAGGGGAAAATCAGCCCCAGCATTTT	CASSLGTGENQPQHF
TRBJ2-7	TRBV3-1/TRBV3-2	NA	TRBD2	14	TGTGCCAGCAGCCATGGGACTACCTTGAACGAGCAGTACTTC	CASSHGTTLNEQYF
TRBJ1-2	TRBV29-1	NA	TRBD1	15	TGCAGCGTTGAAGATCCCCGGGACAGGGATCCTGGCTACACCTTC	CSVEDPRDRDPGYTF
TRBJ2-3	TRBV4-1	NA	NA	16	TGCGCCAGCAGCCAACTAGCGTCAGCTAGCACAGATACGCAGTATTTT	CASSQLASASTDTQYF
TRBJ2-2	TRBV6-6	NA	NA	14	TGTGCCAGTCCAGCGCAGATGAACACCGGGGAGCTGTTTTTT	CASPAQMNTGELFF
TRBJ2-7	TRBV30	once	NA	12	TGTGCCTGGAGTGTCTTGTCTTACGAGCAGTACTTC	CAWSVLSYEQYF
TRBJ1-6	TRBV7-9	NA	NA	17	TGTGCCAGCAGCTCCAACCCCTGGGGGGGTAAGGATTCACCCCTCCACTTT	CASSSNPWGGKDSPLHF
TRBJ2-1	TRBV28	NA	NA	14	TGTGCCAGCAGCCCCCTTGGCGGGACCAATGAGCAGTTCTTC	CASSPLGGTNEQFF
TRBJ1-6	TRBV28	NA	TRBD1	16	TGTGCCAGCAGTCCCTGGACAGGGCTAACCTATTCACCCCTCCACTTT	CASSPWTGLTYSPLHF
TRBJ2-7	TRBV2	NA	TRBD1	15	TGTGCCAGCAGACCCGACAGGGTGAGCTCCTACGAGCAGTACTTC	CASRPDRVSSYEQYF
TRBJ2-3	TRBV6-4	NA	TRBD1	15	TGTGCCAGCAGTGACGGGACAGGGGGCGCAGATACGCAGTATTTT	CASSDGTGGADTQYF
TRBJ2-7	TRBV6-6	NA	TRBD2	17	TGTGCCAGCAGCCGATCCAGGGGACTAGCAGAAGCCTACGAGCAGTACTTC	CASSRSRGLAEAYEQYF
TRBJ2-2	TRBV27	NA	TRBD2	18	TGTGCCAGCACCACAACTCCGGCCGGGACTAGATACACCGGGGAGCTGTTTTTT	CASTTTPAGTRYTGELFF
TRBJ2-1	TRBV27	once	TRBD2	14	TGTGCCAGCGGTTGGGCGGCGGGGGGTAATGAGCAGTTCTTC	CASGWAAGGNEQFF
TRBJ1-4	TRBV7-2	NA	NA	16	TGTGCCAGCAGCTCACGTTACGGGGAGGGCTTAGTAAAACTGTTTTTT	CASSSRYGEGLVKLFF
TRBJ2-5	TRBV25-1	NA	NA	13	TGTGCCAGCAGTGACAGTAACCAAGAGACCCAGTACTTC	CASSDSNQETQYF
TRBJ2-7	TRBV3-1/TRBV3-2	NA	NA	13	TGTGCCAGCAGCCAAACAGGGTTCTACGAGCAGTACTTC	CASSQTGFYEQYF
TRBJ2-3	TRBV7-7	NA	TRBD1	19	TGTGCCAGCAGCTTAAATTGGGCTGGGGGACAGGGTATTTCAGATACGCAGTATTTT	CASSLNWAGGQGISDTQYF
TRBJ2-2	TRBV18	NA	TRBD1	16	TGTGCCAGCTCACCGGTCCGGACAGGGGGCACCGGGGAGCTGTTTTTT	CASSPVRTGGTGELFF
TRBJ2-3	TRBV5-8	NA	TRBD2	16	TGTGCCAGCAGTCTTACCGGGACTAGCGGCACAGATACGCAGTATTTT	CASSLTGTSGTDTQYF
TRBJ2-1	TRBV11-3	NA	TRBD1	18	TGTGCCAGCAGCTTAGTAGGGCAGGGGGCCAGCTCCTACAATGAGCAGTTCTTC	CASSLVGQGASSYNEQFF
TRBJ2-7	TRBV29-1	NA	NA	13	TGCGCTGCCGGGGGGCTAGAGGCCTACGAGCAGTACTTC	CAAGGLEAYEQYF
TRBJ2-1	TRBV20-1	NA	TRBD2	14	TGCAGTGCTAGTCTAGCGGAGGGGCGGATTGAGCAGTTCTTC	CSASLAEGRIEQFF
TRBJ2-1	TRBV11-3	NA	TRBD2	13	TGTGCCAGCAGCTTAGGGGGGGGTACTGAGCAGTTCTTC	CASSLGGGTEQFF
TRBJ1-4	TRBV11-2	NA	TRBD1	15	TGTGCCAGCAGCTTACGGGACAGGGGCCCGGGAAAACTGTTTTTT	CASSLRDRGPGKLFF
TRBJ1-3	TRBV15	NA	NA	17	TGTGCCACCAGCAGAGATCCGACGGCAGAGGCTGGAAACACCATATATTTT	CATSRDPTAEAGNTIYF
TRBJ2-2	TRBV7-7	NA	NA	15	TGTGCCAGCAGCTTAGGTACAGGGCTCGCCGGGGAGCTGTTTTTT	CASSLGTGLAGELFF
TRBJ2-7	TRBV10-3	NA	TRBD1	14	TGTGCCACCCACCGGGACAGGAGCTCCTACGAGCAGTACTTC	CATHRDRSSYEQYF
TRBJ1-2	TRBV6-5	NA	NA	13	TGTGCCAGCAGTCCGACAGCTGGGGGCTACTACACCTTC	CASSPTAGGYYTF
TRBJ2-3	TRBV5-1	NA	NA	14	TGCGCCAGCAGCTTGGCCGGGGTTACAGATACGCAGTATTTT	CASSLAGVTDTQYF